The 17 T cell receptor beta chains below come from one sample, sequenced in a study of immune cell composition in non-small cell lung cancer. The table came from immunoSEQ multiplex PCR; TCRdb's copy has only in-frame clones and leaves some out. The repertoire holds thousands of clones, with around two thirds as singletons. Normal lung sampling was at least 3 cm from the tumour, as distant as possible. Sequencing was performed on non-adjacent lung tissue. These receptor sequences come from a human donor with non-small cell lung cancer.

The table lists this clone with a few counts. The chain carries TRBV27 and TRBJ1-5, with a possible D match to TRBD1 (5 bases). This CDR3 is built from 14 residues. Germline loops: CDR1 MNHEY, CDR2 SMNVEV (reference sequence). Trimming shortened V by 7 bases and J by 2 bases, and 12 bases separated the two germline ends. CDR3 in DNA: TGTGCCAGCAAGCAGGGATCGGGCAATCAGCCCCAGCATTTT. Translated, it gives CASKQGSGNQPQHF.

V and J are TRBV30 and TRBJ2-7; 7 positions match TRBD1. V lost 3 bases, J lost 3 bases, and 8 bases stayed unmatched. The CDR3 consists of 14 residues. Germline values: CDR1 GTSNPN, CDR2 SVGIG (reference sequence). The CDR3 sequence: CAWRAQGLYYEQYF. The CDR3 bases are TGTGCCTGGAGAGCACAGGGGCTCTACTACGAGCAGTACTTC.

The V and J genes are TRBV5-1 and TRBJ2-3; 11 bases match TRBD1. The CDR3 sequence is 16 residues long. V lost 1 base, J lost 5 bases, and 6 bases stayed unmatched. From germline, CDR1 is SGHRS and CDR2 YFSETQ. The CDR3 nucleotides read TGCGCCAGCAGCTTGCGGACAGGGGGCGAGGGAGATACGCAGTATTTT. Translation: CASSLRTGGEGDTQYF.

This rearrangement joins TRBV9 to TRBJ1-2; maybe TRBD1 (5 bases). The CDR3 extends over 14 amino acids. V lost 0 bases and J lost 7, with 13 bases in between. Germline CDR1 SGDLS, CDR2 YYNGEE. The CDR3 reads CASSVASAGPGYTF. The CDR3 nucleotides read TGTGCCAGCAGCGTAGCGAGCGCAGGGCCTGGCTACACCTTC. The complete variable domain, with remaining parts taken from reference TRBV9 and TRBJ1-2, reads DSGVTQTPKHLITATGQRVTLRCSPRSGDLSVYWYQQSLDQGLQFLIQYYNGEERAKGNILERFSAQQFPDLHSELNLSSLELGDSALYFCASSVASAGPGYTFGSGTRLTVV.

The chain combines TRBV9 with TRBJ1-2; D is perhaps TRBD1 (6 bases). V dropped 3 bases and J dropped 2 bases, with 14 bases sitting between them. The CDR3 is made up of 15 amino acids. Per the germline V gene, CDR1 is SGDLS and CDR2 is YYNGEE. Written as DNA, the CDR3 is TGTGCCAGCAGCGCCCGGGACAAGGGGAACTATGGCTACACCTTC. Protein product: CASSARDKGNYGYTF.

The J gene is TRBJ2-3, the V gene TRBV7-6; possible D gene TRBD2, 5 bases. Per germline, CDR1 SGHVS and CDR2 FNYEAQ. The ends were cut back, 5 bases at V and 0 bases at J, with 6 bases in the middle. The CDR3 consists of 13 residues. CDR3 coding DNA: TGTGCCAGCAGCGGCGGGAGCACAGATACGCAGTATTTT. It is translated as CASSGGSTDTQYF.

V and J are TRBV7-2 and TRBJ2-7; the match to TRBD2 covers 7 bases. J gave up 9 bases and V 1 base, and 3 bases lay outside the gene matches. Germline-derived CDR1 and CDR2 are SGHTA and FQGNSA. The CDR3 covers 12 residues. The CDR3 nucleotides read TGTGCCAGCAGCTTAGTGCTAGCGGTGCAGTACTTC. Translating gives CASSLVLAVQYF.

The genes are TRBV30 and TRBJ1-1; 11 bases line up with TRBD1. The CDR3 has 17 amino acids. Germline V gives CDR1 GTSNPN, CDR2 SVGIG (reference sequence). After removal of 1 base from V and 1 base from J, the junction contained 8 bases not matched to a gene. In DNA, the CDR3 is TGTGCCTGGAGTGCGGACAGGGGGCTGAGGTGGAACACTGAAGCTTTCTTT. This codes for CAWSADRGLRWNTEAFF.

This chain joins TRBV5-8 and TRBJ2-2, with 14 positions matching TRBD2. From germline, CDR1 is SGHTS and CDR2 YDEGEE. The CDR3 has 18 residues. V was clipped by 4 bases and J by 1 base; unmatched bases: 6. The DNA of the CDR3 is TGTGCCAGCAGCAACTCCGGGACTAGCGGGGGGAACACCGGGGAGCTGTTTTTT. It translates to CASSNSGTSGGNTGELFF.

The chain recombines TRBV30 with TRBJ2-2; 9 nucleotides agree with TRBD2. The germline V gene has CDR1 GTSNPN and CDR2 SVGIG (reference sequence). Unmatched junction bases numbered 2, after V lost 0 bases and J lost 6 bases. The CDR3 is 14 amino acids. The CDR3 region is CAWSVLAGAGELFF. The CDR3 DNA reads as TGTGCCTGGAGTGTGTTAGCGGGGGCCGGGGAGCTGTTTTTT.

This clone appeared a single time. The rearrangement uses TRBV5-1 and TRBJ2-5, with D uncertain. CDR1 SGHRS and CDR2 YFSETQ come from the germline V gene. Trimming cost V 2 bases and J 1 base, with 6 bases left between them. CDR3 size: 13 residues. CDR3 coding DNA: TGCGCCAGCAGCTTTAATTCCCAAGAGACCCAGTACTTC. It translates to CASSFNSQETQYF.

The rearrangement joins TRBV2 to TRBJ1-6; no firm D call. The germline V gene encodes CDR1 SNHLY and CDR2 FYNNEI. The ends were cut back, 6 bases at V and 7 bases at J, with 10 bases in the middle. This CDR3 spans 13 amino acids. This CDR3 reads CASSPLINSPLHF. DNA of the CDR3: TGTGCCAGCAGCCCACTGATCAATTCACCCCTCCACTTT.

The chain uses TRBV28 and TRBJ2-7; D unclear. V was clipped by 3 bases and J by 4 bases, with 16 bases between them. Germline V CDR1 and CDR2: MDHEN, SYDVKM. CDR3 length equals 15 residues. The CDR3 is CASSFYGGSRYEQYF. Written as DNA, the CDR3 is TGTGCCAGCAGTTTTTATGGTGGTTCACGGTACGAGCAGTACTTC. Full variable domain (outside the CDR3, taken from reference TRBV28 and TRBJ2-7): DVKVTQSSRYLVKRTGEKVFLECVQDMDHENMFWYRQDPGLGLRLIYFSYDVKMKEKGDIPEGYSVSREKKERFSLILESASTNQTSMYLCASSFYGGSRYEQYFGPGTRLTVT.

The CDR3 sequence is CASTRTGLTNEKLFF. CDR3 nucleotide sequence: TGTGCCAGCACTAGGACAGGGCTGACTAATGAAAAACTGTTTTTT. J is TRBJ1-4 and V is TRBV6-1, with 8 bases identical to TRBD1. V gave up 7 bases and J gave up 2 bases; unmatched junction bases: 6. Germline V gene data show CDR1 as MNHNS and CDR2 as SASEGT. This CDR3 is 15 amino acids long.

The chain uses TRBV7-9 and TRBJ2-7, with D tentatively TRBD1 (6 bases). CDR1 and CDR2 (germline): SEHNR, FQNEAQ (reference sequence). This CDR3 is 13 amino acids long. Between the trimmed V and J ends, which lost 3 bases and 2 bases, there was a span of 8 bases. As DNA, the CDR3 is TGTGCCAGCAGCTTCCAGGGGACCTACGAGCAGTACTTC. Its translation is CASSFQGTYEQYF.

The V gene is TRBV7-6, the J gene TRBJ2-1, with D hard to call. Germline CDR1 is SGHVS and CDR2 is FNYEAQ. This CDR3 has 13 residues. V shed 0 bases and J shed 7 bases, with 7 bases lying between them. The CDR3 DNA sequence: TGTGCCAGCAGCTTAGCTGACTCAAATGAGCAGTTCTTC. Amino acid sequence: CASSLADSNEQFF.

The V call is TRBV5-4, the J call TRBJ2-2; tentative D call: TRBD1 (6 bases). Germline V gene data show CDR1 as SGHNT and CDR2 as YYREEE (reference sequence). V was trimmed by 4 bases and J by 4 bases, leaving 14 bases between them. The length of the CDR3 is 15 residues. Here the CDR3 reads CASSPGERGTGELFF. CDR3 bases: TGTGCCAGCAGCCCAGGGGAGAGGGGCACCGGGGAGCTGTTTTTT.